This entry is about one T cell receptor beta chain. Its recognized antigen is unknown. No qualities accompany the bases; no much larger clone lies one base away. These data are taken from a study of T cells after yellow fever vaccination (dated by TCRdb to the late 2010s). Regarding the complete study: The SMART-Seq v4 Ultra Low Input RNA kit was used to prepare libraries from fractions with low cell numbers. Bulk TCR alpha and beta repertoires were sequenced longitudinally to track T-cell clones before and after primary and booster YFV17D yellow fever vaccination. Two healthy male donors made up the cohort, one aged 18 to 30 years and the other aged 30 to 40 years. Blood was collected at multiple timepoints before and after primary and secondary immunization, and bulk PBMC replicates and cell subsets were isolated. The paper as a whole reports these results and caveats: The study included only two donors, which limits how far the findings can be generalized. A small share of clonotypes occurred in both CD4 and CD8 compartments, likely arising from convergent recombination. Computational filtering was needed because FACS-sorted repertoires could contain abundant contaminating clonotypes from the bulk population. Most clones expanded after primary vaccination were re-detected after the booster (approximately 96% of CD4 and around 88% of CD8), suggesting broad memory maintenance. Compared with the primary T-cell response, the secondary T-cell response was weaker but faster, peaking on day 5 rather than day 15.

From the cysteine through the phenylalanine, the CDR3 covers 16 amino acids. Only the CDR3 region is kept as DNA, spanning 48 bases read in frame from base 1. In the germline V gene, CDR1 corresponds to KGHDR and CDR2 to SFDVKD. Between the V and J ends, shortened by 3 bases and 0 bases respectively, the junction contains 12 bases. The data were produced on an Illumina NovaSeq 6000. TCR cDNA was synthesized by 5'RACE template switching, which introduced a universal primer site and unique molecular identifiers. cDNA synthesis was primed from both the TCR alpha and TCR beta constant segments. Library amplification used two PCR steps, and the second PCR step added sample barcodes and sequencing adapters. Sequencing of the libraries was done on either Illumina HiSeq 2500 (2x100 bp) or NovaSeq (2x150 bp). The original pipeline was this. MIGEC was used to demultiplex reads and collapse the reads into UMI consensus sequences, and MiXCR was used for V(D)J alignment. Vaccine-responding clonotypes were defined with edgeR using replicate PBMC samples, requiring FDR below 0.01 and a log2 fold change above 5 up to day 15. Bulk clonotypes were assigned CD4 or CD8 identity according to which sequenced CD4 or CD8 repertoire held them at higher abundance. TCRdb reprocessed the public reads (quality trimming at Q25 with fastp, clone calling with MiXCR) and kept in-frame beta chains. Rows merge per CDR3 protein into single entries with the most common DNA and genes. The V and J calls follow TCRdb's processing rather than the paper's. For this sample there are 85,000 to 100,000 distinct CDR3 sequences; 5.8% appear just once. The top ten hold approximately 39% of the sample.

In the paper's terms, the treatment or condition label means: live attenuated yellow fever vaccine strain. A standard Ficoll-Paque protocol was used to isolate PBMCs from peripheral blood. Dynabeads CD4 and CD8 positive selection kits were used to isolate CD4 and CD8 T-cell fractions. TriZol was used to extract RNA from bulk PBMCs, CD4 and CD8 fractions, and dextramer-positive and dextramer-negative fractions. The clonotype was recovered from a young man who received the YFV17D yellow fever vaccine. The chain is encoded by TRBV24-1 joined to TRBJ2-3; the D gene cannot be named for sure. Sample: CD8+ T cells sorted from PBMCs, taken 10 days after the yellow fever booster vaccination. The CDR3 has the sequence CATSDQTDRSTDTQYF. The DNA sequence is TGTGCCACCAGTGATCAAACGGACCGGAGCACAGATACGCAGTATTTT.